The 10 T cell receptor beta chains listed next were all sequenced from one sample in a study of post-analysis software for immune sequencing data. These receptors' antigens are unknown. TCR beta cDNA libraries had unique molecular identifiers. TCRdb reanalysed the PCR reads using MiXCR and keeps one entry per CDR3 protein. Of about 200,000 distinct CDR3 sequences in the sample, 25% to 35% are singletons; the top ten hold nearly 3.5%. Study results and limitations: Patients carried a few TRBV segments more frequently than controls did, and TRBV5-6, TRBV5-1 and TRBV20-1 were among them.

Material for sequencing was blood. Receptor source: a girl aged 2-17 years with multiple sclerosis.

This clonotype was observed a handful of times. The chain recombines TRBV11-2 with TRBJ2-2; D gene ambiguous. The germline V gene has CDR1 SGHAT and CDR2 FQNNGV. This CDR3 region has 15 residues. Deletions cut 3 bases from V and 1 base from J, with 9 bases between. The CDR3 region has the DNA TGTGCCAGCAGCTTCGAAAACTTGAACACCGGGGAGCTGTTTTTT. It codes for CASSFENLNTGELFF.

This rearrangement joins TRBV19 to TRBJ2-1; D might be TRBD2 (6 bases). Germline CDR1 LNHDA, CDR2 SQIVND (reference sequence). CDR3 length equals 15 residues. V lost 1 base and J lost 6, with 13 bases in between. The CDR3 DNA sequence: TGTGCCAGTAGTATAGTCCCCCTAGCGCTCAATGAGCAGTTCTTC. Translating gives CASSIVPLALNEQFF.

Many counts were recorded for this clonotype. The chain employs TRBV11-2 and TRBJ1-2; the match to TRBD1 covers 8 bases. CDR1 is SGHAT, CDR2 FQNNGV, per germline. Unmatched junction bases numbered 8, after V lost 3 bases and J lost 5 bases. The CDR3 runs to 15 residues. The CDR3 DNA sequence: TGTGCCAGCAGCTTCTTCGGACAGGGCCTGTATGGCTACACCTTC. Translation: CASSFFGQGLYGYTF.

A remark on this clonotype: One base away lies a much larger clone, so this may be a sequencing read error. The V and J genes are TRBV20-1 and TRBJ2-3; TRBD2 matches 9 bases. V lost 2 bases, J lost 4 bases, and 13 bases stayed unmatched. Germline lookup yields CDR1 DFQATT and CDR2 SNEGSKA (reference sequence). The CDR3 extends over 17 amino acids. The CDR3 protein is CSARPRTSESLPDTQYF. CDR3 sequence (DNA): TGCAGTGCTAGACCGAGGACTAGCGAGAGTTTGCCAGATACGCAGTATTTT.

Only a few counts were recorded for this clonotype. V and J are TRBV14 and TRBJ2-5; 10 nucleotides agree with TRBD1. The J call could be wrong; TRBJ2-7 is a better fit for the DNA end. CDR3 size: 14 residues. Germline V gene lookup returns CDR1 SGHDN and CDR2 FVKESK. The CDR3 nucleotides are TGTGCCAGCAGCCCGGGACAGGGGTTCCACGAGCAGTACTTC. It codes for CASSPGQGFHEQYF.

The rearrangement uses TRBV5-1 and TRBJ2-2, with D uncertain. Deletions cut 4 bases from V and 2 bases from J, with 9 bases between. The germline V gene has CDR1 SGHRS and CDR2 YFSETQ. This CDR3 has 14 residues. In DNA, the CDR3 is TGCGCCAGCAGCCTGGACCCAAACACCGGGGAGCTGTTTTTT. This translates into CASSLDPNTGELFF.

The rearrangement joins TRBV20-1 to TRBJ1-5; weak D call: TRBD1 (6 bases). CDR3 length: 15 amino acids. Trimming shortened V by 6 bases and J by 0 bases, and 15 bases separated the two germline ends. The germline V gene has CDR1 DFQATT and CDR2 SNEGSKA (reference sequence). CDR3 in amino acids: CSAPRPGASNQPQHF. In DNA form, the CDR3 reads TGCAGTGCCCCCCGCCCAGGGGCTAGCAATCAGCCCCAGCATTTT.

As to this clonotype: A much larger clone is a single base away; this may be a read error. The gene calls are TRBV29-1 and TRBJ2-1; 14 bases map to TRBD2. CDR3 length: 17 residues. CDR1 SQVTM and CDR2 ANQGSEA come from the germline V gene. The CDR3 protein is CSAKRRTSGRRLDELFF. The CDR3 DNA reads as TGCAGCGCGAAAAGGCGGACTAGCGGGAGGAGGCTTGATGAGCTGTTCTTC.

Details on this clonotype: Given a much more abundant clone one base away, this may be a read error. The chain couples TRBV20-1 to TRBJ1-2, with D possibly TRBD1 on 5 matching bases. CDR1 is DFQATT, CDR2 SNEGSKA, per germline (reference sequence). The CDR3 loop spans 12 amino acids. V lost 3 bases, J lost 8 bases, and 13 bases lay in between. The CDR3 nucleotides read TGCAGTGCTAGCGGGAGGCCAGGGGGCTACACCTTC. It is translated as CSASGRPGGYTF.

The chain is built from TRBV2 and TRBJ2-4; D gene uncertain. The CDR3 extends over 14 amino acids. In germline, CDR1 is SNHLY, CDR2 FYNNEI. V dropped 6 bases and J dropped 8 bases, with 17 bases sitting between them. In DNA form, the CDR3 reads TGTGCCAGCAGGGATAGGTCTCTAATCGACATTCAGTACTTC. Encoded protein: CASRDRSLIDIQYF. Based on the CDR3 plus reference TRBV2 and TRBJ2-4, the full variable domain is EPEVTQTPSHQVTQMGQEVILRCVPISNHLYFYWYRQILGQKVEFLVSFYNNEISEKSEIFDDQFSVERPDGSNFTLKIRSTKLEDSAMYFCASRDRSLIDIQYFGAGTRLSVL.